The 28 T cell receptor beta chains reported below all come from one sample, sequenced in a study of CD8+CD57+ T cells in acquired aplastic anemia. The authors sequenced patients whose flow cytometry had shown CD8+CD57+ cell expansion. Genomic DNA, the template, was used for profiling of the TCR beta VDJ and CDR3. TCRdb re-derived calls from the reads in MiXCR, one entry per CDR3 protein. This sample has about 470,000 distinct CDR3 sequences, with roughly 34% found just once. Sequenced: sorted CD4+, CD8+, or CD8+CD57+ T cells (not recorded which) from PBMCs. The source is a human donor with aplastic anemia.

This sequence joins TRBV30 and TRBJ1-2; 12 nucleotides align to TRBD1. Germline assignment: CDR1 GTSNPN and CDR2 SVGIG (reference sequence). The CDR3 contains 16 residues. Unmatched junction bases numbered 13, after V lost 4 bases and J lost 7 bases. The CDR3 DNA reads TGTGCCTGGACTAAATCCGGGACAGGGGGCGAATCTGGCTACACCTTC. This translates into CAWTKSGTGGESGYTF.

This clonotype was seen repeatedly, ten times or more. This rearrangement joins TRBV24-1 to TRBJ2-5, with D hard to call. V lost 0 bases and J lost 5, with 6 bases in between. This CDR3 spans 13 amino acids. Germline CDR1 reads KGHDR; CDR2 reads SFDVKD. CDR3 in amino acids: CATSDLRSETQYF. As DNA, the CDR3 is TGTGCCACCAGTGATTTGCGCTCTGAGACCCAGTACTTC.

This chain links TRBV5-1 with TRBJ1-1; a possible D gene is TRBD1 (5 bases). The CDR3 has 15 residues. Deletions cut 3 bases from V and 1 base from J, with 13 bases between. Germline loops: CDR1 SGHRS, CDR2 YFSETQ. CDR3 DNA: TGCGCCAGCAGCTCGGGCGGGGCTAAGAACACTGAAGCTTTCTTT. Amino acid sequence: CASSSGGAKNTEAFF.

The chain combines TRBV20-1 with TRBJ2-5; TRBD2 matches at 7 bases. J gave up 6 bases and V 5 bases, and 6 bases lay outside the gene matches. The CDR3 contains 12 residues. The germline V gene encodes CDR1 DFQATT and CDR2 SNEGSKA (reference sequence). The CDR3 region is CSAEAGLKTQYF. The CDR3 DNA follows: TGCAGTGCTGAAGCGGGGTTAAAGACCCAGTACTTC.

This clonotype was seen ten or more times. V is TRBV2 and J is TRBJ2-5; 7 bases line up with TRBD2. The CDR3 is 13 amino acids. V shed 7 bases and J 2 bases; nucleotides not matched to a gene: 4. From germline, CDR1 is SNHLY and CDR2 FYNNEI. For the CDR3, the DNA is TGTGCCAGCAACTGGCGGGAGCAAGAGACCCAGTACTTC. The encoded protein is CASNWREQETQYF.

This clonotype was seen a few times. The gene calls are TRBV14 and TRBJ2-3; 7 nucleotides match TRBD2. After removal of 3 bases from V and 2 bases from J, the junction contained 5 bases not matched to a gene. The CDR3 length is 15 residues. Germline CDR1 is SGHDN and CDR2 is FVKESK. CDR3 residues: CASSQGGTNTDTQYF. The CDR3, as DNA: TGTGCCAGCAGCCAGGGGGGGACGAACACAGATACGCAGTATTTT.

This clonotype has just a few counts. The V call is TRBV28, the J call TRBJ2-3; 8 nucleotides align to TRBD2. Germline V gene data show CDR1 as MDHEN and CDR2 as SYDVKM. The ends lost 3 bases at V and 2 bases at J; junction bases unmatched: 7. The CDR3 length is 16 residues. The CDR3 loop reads CASSLSAGAYTDTQYF. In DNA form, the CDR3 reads TGTGCCAGCAGTTTGTCAGCGGGAGCCTACACAGATACGCAGTATTTT.

The CDR3 loop is CSARFIRTEAFF. The CDR3 coding sequence is TGCAGTGCTAGGTTCATAAGGACAGAAGCTTTCTTT. This rearrangement joins TRBV20-1 to TRBJ1-1; a weak D match, TRBD1 (5 bases). This CDR3 spans 12 amino acids. The V end was cut by 3 bases, the J end by 8 bases, with 13 bases between. Germline CDR1 reads DFQATT; CDR2 reads SNEGSKA (reference sequence).

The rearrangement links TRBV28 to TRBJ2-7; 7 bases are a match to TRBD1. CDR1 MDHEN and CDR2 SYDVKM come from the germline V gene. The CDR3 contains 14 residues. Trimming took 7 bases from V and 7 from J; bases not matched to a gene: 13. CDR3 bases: TGTGCCAGCAATAAACCCGGGACAGAGAATGAGCAGTACTTC. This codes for CASNKPGTENEQYF.

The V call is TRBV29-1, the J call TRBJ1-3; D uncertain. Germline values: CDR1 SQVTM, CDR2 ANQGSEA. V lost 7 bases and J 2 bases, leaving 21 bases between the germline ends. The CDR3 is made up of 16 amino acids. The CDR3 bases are TGCAGCGCCGGCCCAGACCTTAATAGCCCTGGAAACACCATATATTTT. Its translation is CSAGPDLNSPGNTIYF.

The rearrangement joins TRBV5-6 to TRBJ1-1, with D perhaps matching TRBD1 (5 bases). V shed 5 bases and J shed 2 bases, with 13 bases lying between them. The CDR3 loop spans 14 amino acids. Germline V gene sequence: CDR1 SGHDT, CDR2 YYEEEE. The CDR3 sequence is CASSGRQGNTEAFF. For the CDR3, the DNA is TGTGCCAGCAGTGGCCGGCAGGGTAACACTGAAGCTTTCTTT.

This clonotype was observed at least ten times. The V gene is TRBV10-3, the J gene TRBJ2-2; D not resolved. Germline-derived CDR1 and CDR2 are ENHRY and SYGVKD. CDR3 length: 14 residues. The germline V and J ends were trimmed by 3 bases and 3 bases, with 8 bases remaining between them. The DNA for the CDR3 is TGTGCCATCAGTGACAATAGGGACACCGGGGAGCTGTTTTTT. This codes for CAISDNRDTGELFF.

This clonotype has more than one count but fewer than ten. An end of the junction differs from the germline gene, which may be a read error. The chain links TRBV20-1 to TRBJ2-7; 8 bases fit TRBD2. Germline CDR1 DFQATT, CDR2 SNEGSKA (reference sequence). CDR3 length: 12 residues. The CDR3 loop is CSAQRGPYEQHF. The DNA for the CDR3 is TGCAGTGCACAGCGGGGGCCCTACGAGCAGCACTTC.

This CDR3 is CARVKDTNYGYTF. The CDR3 DNA follows: TGCGCCAGGGTGAAAGACACGAACTATGGCTACACCTTC. This chain connects TRBV10-1 to TRBJ1-2; D is undetermined. V lost 9 bases, J lost 2 bases, and 13 bases lay in between. The CDR3 totals 13 residues. Germline V gives CDR1 WNHNN, CDR2 SYGVQD (reference sequence).

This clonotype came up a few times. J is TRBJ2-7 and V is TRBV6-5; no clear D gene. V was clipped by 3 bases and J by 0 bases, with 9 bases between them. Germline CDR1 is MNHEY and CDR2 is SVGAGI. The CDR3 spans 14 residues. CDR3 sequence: CASSYRAVSYEQYF. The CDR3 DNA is TGTGCCAGCAGTTATCGGGCCGTCTCCTACGAGCAGTACTTC.

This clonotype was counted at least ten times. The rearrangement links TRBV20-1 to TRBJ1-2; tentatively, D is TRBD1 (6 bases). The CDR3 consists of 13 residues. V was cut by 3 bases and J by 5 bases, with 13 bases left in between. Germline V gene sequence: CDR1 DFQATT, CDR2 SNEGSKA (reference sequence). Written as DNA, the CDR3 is TGCAGTGCTAGGAGACAGGTTGGATATGGCTACACCTTC. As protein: CSARRQVGYGYTF.

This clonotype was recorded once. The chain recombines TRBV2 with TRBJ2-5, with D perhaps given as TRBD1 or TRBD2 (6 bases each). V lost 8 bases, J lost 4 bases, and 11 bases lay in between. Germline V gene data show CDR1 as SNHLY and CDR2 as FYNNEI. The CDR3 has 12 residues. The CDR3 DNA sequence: TGTGCCAGCGGGGGGCGGTTAGAGACCCAGTACTTC. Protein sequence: CASGGRLETQYF.

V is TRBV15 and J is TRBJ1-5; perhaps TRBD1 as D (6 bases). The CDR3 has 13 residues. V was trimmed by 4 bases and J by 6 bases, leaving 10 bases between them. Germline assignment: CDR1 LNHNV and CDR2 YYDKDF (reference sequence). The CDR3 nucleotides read TGTGCCACCAGCACTTCAGGGGCTCAGCCCCAGCATTTT. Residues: CATSTSGAQPQHF.

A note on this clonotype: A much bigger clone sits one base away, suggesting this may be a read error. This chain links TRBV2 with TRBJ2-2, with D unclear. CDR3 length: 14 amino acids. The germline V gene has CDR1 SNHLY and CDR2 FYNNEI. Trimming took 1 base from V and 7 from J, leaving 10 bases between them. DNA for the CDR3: TGTGCCAGCAGTGAAGACTATGGCATCGGGGAGCTGTTTTTT. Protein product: CASSEDYGIGELFF.

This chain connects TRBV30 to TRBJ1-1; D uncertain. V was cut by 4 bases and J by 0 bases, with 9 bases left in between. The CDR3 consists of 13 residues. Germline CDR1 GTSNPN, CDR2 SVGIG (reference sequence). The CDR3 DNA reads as TGTGCCTGGAACGTGGGCTTGAACACTGAAGCTTTCTTT. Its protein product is CAWNVGLNTEAFF.

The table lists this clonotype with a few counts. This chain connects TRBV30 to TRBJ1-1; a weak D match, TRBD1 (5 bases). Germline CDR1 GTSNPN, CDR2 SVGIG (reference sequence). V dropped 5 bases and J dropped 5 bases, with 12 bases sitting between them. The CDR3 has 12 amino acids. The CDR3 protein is CAWFQGGTEAFF. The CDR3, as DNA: TGTGCCTGGTTTCAGGGTGGGACTGAAGCTTTCTTT. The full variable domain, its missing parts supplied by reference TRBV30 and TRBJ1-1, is SQTIHQWPATLVQPVGSPLSLECTVEGTSNPNLYWYRQAAGRGLQLLFYSVGIGQISSEVPQNLSASRPQDRQFILSSKKLLLSDSGFYLCAWFQGGTEAFFGQGTRLTVV.

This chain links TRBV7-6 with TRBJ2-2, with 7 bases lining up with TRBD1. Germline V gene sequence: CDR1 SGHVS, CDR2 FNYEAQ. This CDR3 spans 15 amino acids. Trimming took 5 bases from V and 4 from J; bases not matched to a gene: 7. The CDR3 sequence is CASSRQGLSTGELFF. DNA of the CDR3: TGTGCCAGCAGCCGACAGGGTTTGAGCACCGGGGAGCTGTTTTTT.

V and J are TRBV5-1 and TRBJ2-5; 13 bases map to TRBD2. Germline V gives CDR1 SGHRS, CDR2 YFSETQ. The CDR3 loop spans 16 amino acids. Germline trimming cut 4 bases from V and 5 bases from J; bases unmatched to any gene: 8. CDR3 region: CASSPGTSGASETQYF. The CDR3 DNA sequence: TGCGCCAGCAGCCCAGGGACTAGCGGGGCTAGTGAGACCCAGTACTTC.

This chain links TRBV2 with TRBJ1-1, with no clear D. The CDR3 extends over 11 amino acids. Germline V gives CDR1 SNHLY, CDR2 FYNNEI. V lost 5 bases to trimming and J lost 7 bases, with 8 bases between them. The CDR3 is CASSSPGEAFF. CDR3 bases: TGTGCCAGCAGTTCTCCGGGTGAAGCTTTCTTT.

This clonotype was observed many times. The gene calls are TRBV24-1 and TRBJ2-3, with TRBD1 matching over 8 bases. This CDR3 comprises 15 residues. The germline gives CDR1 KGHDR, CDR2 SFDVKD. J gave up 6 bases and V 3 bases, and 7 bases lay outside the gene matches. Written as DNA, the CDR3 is TGTGCCACCAGTGATCCTATGGACAGGGACGATACGCAGTATTTT. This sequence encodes CATSDPMDRDDTQYF.

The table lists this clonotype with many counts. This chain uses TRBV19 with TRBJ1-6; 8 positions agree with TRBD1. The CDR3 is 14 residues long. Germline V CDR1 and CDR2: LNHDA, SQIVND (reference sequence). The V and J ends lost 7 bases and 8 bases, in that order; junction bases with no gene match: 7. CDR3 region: CASKTGEIDSPLHF. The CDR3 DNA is TGTGCCAGTAAGACAGGGGAGATCGATTCACCCCTCCACTTT.

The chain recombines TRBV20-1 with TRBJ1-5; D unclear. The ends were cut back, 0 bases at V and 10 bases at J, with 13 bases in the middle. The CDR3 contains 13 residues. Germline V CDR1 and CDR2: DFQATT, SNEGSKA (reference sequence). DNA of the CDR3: TGCAGTGCTAGAGACCGGGCCGATCGACCCCAGCATTTT. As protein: CSARDRADRPQHF.

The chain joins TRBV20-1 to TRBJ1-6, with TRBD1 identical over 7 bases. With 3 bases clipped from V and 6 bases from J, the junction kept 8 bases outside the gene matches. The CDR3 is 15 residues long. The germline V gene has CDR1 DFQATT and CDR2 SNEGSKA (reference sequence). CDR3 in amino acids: CSARETGFSNSPLHF. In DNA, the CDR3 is TGCAGTGCTAGGGAGACAGGGTTTAGTAATTCACCCCTCCACTTT.